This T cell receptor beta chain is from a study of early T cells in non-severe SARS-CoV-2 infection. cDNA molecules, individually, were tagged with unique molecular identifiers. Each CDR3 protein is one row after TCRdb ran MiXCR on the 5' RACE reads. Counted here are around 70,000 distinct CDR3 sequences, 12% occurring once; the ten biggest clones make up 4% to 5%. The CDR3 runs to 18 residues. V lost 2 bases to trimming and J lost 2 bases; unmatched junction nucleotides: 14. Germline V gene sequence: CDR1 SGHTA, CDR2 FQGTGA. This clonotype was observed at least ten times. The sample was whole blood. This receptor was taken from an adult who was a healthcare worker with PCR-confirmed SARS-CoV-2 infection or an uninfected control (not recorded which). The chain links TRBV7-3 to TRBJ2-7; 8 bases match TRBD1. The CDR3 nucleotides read TGTGCCAGCAGCTTAGGACAGGGAAGGGAAGCGGCACCCTACGAGCAGTACTTC. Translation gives CASSLGQGREAAPYEQYF.